These 13 T cell receptor beta chains were sequenced from one sample in a study of OX40 agonist ivuxolimab in advanced cancers. Profiling relied on immunoSEQ multiplex PCR, and the TCRdb table lists in-frame clones only, not all of them. The data contain 50,000 to 60,000 clones, 86% of them singletons. Sequences were derived from CD4+ or CD8+ T cells sorted from blood, sampled in a trial of the OX40 agonist ivuxolimab. Receptor source: an adult with an advanced solid tumor such as melanoma, head and neck, liver or kidney cancer.

The chain is built from TRBV18 and TRBJ2-1; D tentatively fits TRBD1 or TRBD2 (5 bases each). CDR3 size: 13 residues. Looked up from germline, CDR1 is KGHSH and CDR2 is LQKENI. V was shortened by 2 bases and J by 9 bases, with 11 bases between the two germline ends. This CDR3 reads CASSPFEGTEQFF. The CDR3 bases are TGTGCCAGCTCACCATTCGAGGGGACTGAGCAGTTCTTC.

The chain couples TRBV19 to TRBJ2-5; possibly TRBD1 for D (5 bases). The V end lost 1 base, the J end lost 4 bases, and 13 bases lay between the germline ends. This CDR3 is 15 amino acids long. Germline CDR1 and CDR2: LNHDA and SQIVND (reference sequence). In DNA form, the CDR3 reads TGTGCCAGTAGTATAGGATCAGGGCGAGGAGAGACCCAGTACTTC. Protein sequence: CASSIGSGRGETQYF.

This chain joins TRBV9 and TRBJ2-5; 13 bases match TRBD2. V gave up 3 bases and J gave up 4 bases; unmatched junction bases: 12. CDR3 size: 18 residues. Germline loops: CDR1 SGDLS, CDR2 YYNGEE. The CDR3 DNA is TGTGCCAGCAGCGCCCTTCGGGGACTAGCGGGATCGGGAGAGACCCAGTACTTC. It translates to CASSALRGLAGSGETQYF.

The chain couples TRBV6-6 to TRBJ1-4, with D maybe TRBD1 (6 bases). V lost 3 bases and J lost 6, with 14 bases in between. This CDR3 has 15 residues. Germline loops: CDR1 MNHNY, CDR2 SVGAGI (reference sequence). The CDR3 sequence is CASSYTRGRDEKLFF. The DNA for the CDR3 is TGTGCCAGCAGTTATACCCGGGGGCGCGATGAAAAACTGTTTTTT.

The chain couples TRBV7-8 to TRBJ2-2; D ambiguous. The CDR3 is made up of 14 amino acids. The germline V gene has CDR1 SGHVS and CDR2 FQNEAQ. Trimming shortened V by 5 bases and J by 0 bases, and 7 bases separated the two germline ends. In DNA form, the CDR3 reads TGTGCCAGCAGCACCTACTCGAACACCGGGGAGCTGTTTTTT. It translates to CASSTYSNTGELFF.

J is TRBJ2-7 and V is TRBV19; 8 bases are shared with TRBD1. The germline V gene encodes CDR1 LNHDA and CDR2 SQIVND (reference sequence). The CDR3 is 15 residues long. The J segment lost 5 bases and the V segment lost 5 bases, leaving 11 bases of the junction unmatched. This CDR3 is CASSPRTGYSNEQYF. CDR3 in DNA: TGTGCCAGTAGTCCCAGGACAGGGTACAGCAACGAGCAGTACTTC. Drawing the rest from reference TRBV19 and TRBJ2-7, the complete variable domain is DGGITQSPKYLFRKEGQNVTLSCEQNLNHDAMYWYRQDPGQGLRLIYYSQIVNDFQKGDIAEGYSVSREKKESFPLTVTSAQKNPTAFYLCASSPRTGYSNEQYFGPGTRLTVT.

V is TRBV19 and J is TRBJ2-3; 7 positions match TRBD1. J gave up 4 bases and V 3 bases, and 10 bases lay outside the gene matches. The CDR3 covers 16 residues. The V gene's germline CDR1 is LNHDA and CDR2 SQIVND (reference sequence). The CDR3 nucleotides read TGTGCCAGTAGTATTTTAGAGGGGGCAAACCCAGATACGCAGTATTTT. As protein: CASSILEGANPDTQYF.

This clone was detected only a few times. The V gene is TRBV2, the J gene TRBJ2-1; TRBD1 or TRBD2 may be the D gene (5 bases each). CDR1 is SNHLY and CDR2 is FYNNEI in the germline V gene. The CDR3 has 15 residues. The V end lost 6 bases, the J end lost 6 bases, and 18 bases lay between the germline ends. This chain's CDR3 is CASRDPGRTFNEQFF. The DNA of the CDR3 is TGTGCCAGCAGAGATCCGGGACGGACCTTCAATGAGCAGTTCTTC.

The DNA for the CDR3 is TGTGCCAGCAGCTTAACTAGCGTGACAGATACGCAGTATTTT. Translating it yields CASSLTSVTDTQYF. V and J are TRBV7-3 and TRBJ2-3; possibly TRBD2 for D (5 bases). Trimming took 0 bases from V and 3 from J, leaving 7 bases between them. The germline V gene encodes CDR1 SGHTA and CDR2 FQGTGA. The CDR3 runs 14 residues.

V gene TRBV18 combines with J gene TRBJ2-5; unclear D gene. V was clipped by 0 bases and J by 2 bases, with 10 bases between them. There are 15 residues in the CDR3. In germline, CDR1 is KGHSH, CDR2 LQKENI. The CDR3 sequence is CASSPPVEWQETQYF. CDR3 nucleotide sequence: TGTGCCAGCTCACCACCGGTTGAGTGGCAAGAGACCCAGTACTTC.

This chain uses TRBV11-1 with TRBJ2-3; tentatively, D is TRBD1 or TRBD2 (5 bases each). The CDR3 has 17 residues. The V end lost 5 bases, the J end lost 2 bases, and 20 bases lay between the germline ends. Germline lookup yields CDR1 SGHAT and CDR2 FQDESV (reference sequence). The CDR3 is CASSHYGGQGNTDTQYF. The CDR3 bases are TGTGCCAGCAGCCATTATGGAGGACAAGGGAACACAGATACGCAGTATTTT.

This rearrangement joins TRBV9 to TRBJ1-5, with D possibly being TRBD1 (5 bases). V gave up 4 bases and J gave up 0 bases, with 11 bases separating them. The CDR3 extends over 15 amino acids. Germline V CDR1 and CDR2: SGDLS, YYNGEE. The CDR3 is CASSRGQTSNQPQHF. In DNA form, the CDR3 reads TGTGCCAGCAGCAGGGGCCAAACTAGCAATCAGCCCCAGCATTTT.

The chain is built from TRBV10-2 and TRBJ2-3, with 11 positions matching TRBD2. The junction had 4 bases not matched to a gene; V was cut back by 8 bases and J by 0 bases. The CDR3 runs to 15 residues. From germline, CDR1 is WSHSY and CDR2 SAAADI. This CDR3 is CASGGLAASTDTQYF. As DNA, the CDR3 is TGCGCCAGCGGGGGACTAGCGGCCAGCACAGATACGCAGTATTTT.